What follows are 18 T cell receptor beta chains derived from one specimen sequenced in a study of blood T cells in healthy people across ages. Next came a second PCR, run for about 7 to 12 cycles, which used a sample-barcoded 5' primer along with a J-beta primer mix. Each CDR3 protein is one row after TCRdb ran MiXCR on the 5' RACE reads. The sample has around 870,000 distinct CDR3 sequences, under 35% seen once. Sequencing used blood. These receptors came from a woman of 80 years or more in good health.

In DNA form, the CDR3 reads TGTGCCAGCAGCCAGAGCGGGGGGGCGGTCACCGGGGAGCTGTTTTTT. Amino acids: CASSQSGGAVTGELFF. The J gene is TRBJ2-2, the V gene TRBV4-2; TRBD2 agrees at 10 bases. The trim removed 3 bases at V and 4 bases at J, leaving 5 bases unmatched. Per germline, CDR1 LGHNA and CDR2 YNFKEQ. The CDR3 sequence is 16 residues long.

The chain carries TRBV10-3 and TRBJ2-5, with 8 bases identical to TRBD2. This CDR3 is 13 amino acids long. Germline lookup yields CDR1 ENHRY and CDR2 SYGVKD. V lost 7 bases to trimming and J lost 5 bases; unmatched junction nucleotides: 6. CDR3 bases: TGTGCCATCACAGAGCGGGAGCTGGAGACCCAGTACTTC. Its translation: CAITERELETQYF.

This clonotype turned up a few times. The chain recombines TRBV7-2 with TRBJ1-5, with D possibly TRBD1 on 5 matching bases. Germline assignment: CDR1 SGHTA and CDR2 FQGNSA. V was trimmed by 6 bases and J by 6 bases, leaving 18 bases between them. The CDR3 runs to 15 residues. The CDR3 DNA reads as TGTGCCAGCAGTACAGTGGGGGTACCGGCTCAGCCCCAGCATTTT. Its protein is CASSTVGVPAQPQHF.

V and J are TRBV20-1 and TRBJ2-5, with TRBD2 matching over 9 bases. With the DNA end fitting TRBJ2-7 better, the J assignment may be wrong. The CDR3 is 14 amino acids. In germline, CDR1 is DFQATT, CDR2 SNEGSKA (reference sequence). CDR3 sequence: CSAINSGSGYEQYF. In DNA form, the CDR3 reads TGCAGTGCCATCAATAGCGGGAGCGGCTACGAGCAGTACTTC.

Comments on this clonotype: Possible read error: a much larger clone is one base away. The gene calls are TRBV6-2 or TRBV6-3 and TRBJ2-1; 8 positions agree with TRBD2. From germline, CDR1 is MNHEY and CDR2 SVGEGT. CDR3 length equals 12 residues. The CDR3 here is CACSELPGGPFF. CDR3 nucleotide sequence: TGTGCCTGCAGTGAGTTACCGGGGGGGCCGTTCTTC.

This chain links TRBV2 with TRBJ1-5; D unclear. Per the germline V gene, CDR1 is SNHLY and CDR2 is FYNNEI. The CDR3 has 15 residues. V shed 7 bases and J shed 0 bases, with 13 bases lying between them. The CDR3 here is CASNDRVISNQPQHF. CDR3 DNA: TGTGCCAGCAATGACCGGGTGATTAGCAATCAGCCCCAGCATTTT.

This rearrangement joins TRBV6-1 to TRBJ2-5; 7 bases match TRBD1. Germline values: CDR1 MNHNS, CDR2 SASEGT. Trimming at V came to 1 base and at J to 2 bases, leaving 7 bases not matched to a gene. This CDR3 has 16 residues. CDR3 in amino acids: CASSEGLGTAQETQYF. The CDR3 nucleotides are TGTGCCAGCAGTGAAGGGTTGGGGACAGCACAAGAGACCCAGTACTTC.

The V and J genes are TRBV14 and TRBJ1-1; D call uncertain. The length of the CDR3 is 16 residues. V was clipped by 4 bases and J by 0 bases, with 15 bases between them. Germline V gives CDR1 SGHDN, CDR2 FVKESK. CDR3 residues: CASSLPKGGLNTEAFF. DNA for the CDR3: TGTGCCAGCAGCCTCCCAAAGGGAGGGTTGAACACTGAAGCTTTCTTT.

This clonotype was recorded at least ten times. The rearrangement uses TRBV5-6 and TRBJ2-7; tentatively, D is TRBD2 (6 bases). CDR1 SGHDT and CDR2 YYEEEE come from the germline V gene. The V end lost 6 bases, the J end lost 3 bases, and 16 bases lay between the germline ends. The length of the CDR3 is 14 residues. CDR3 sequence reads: CASNRLGGNYEQYF. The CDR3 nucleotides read TGTGCCAGCAACCGACTAGGCGGTAACTACGAGCAGTACTTC.

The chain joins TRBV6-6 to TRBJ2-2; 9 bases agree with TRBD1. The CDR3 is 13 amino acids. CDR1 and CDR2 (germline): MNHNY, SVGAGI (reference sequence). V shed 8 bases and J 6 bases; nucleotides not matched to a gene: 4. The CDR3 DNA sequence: TGTGCCAGCCGGGACAGGGATGCCGGGGAGCTGTTTTTT. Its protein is CASRDRDAGELFF.

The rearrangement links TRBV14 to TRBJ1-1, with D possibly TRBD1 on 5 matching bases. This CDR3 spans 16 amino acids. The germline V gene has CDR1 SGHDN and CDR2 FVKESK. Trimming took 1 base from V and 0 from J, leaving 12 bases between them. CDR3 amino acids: CASSQAQQGVNTEAFF. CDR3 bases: TGTGCCAGCAGCCAAGCCCAGCAGGGAGTGAACACTGAAGCTTTCTTT. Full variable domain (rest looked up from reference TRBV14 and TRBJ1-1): EAGVTQFPSHSVIEKGQTVTLRCDPISGHDNLYWYRRVMGKEIKFLLHFVKESKQDESGMPNNRFLAERTGGTYSTLKVQPAELEDSGVYFCASSQAQQGVNTEAFFGQGTRLTVV.

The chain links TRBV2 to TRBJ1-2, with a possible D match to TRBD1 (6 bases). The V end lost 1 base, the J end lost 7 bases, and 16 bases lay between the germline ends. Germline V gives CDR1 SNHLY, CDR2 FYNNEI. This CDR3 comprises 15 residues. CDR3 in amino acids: CASSEETGWSGGYTF. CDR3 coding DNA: TGTGCCAGCAGTGAAGAAACAGGGTGGAGTGGTGGCTACACCTTC. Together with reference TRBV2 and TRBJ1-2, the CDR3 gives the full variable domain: EPEVTQTPSHQVTQMGQEVILRCVPISNHLYFYWYRQILGQKVEFLVSFYNNEISEKSEIFDDQFSVERPDGSNFTLKIRSTKLEDSAMYFCASSEETGWSGGYTFGSGTRLTVV.

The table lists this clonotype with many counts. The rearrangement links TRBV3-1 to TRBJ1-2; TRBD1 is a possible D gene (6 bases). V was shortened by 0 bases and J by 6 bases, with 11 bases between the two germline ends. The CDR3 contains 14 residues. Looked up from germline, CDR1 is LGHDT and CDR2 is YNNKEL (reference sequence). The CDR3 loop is CASSQDYYRDGYTF. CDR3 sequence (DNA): TGTGCCAGCAGCCAAGATTACTACAGGGATGGCTACACCTTC.

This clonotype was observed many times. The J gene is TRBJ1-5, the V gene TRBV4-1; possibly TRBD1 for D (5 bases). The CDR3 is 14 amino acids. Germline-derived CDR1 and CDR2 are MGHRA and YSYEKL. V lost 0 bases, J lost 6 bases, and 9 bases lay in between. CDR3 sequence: CASSQDRGGQPQHF. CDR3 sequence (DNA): TGCGCCAGCAGCCAAGACCGCGGGGGTCAGCCCCAGCATTTT.

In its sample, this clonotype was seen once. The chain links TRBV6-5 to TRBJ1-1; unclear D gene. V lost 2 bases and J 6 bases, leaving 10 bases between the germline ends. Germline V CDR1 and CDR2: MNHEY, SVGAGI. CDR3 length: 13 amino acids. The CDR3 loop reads CASSYEAEAEAFF. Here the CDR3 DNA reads TGTGCCAGCAGTTACGAGGCAGAAGCTGAAGCTTTCTTT.

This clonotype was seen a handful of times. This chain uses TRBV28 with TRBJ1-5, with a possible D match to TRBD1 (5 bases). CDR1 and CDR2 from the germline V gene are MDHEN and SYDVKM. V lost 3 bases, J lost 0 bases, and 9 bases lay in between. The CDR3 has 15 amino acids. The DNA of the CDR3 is TGTGCCAGCAGTTTGAGGGGCCGTAGCAATCAGCCCCAGCATTTT. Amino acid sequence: CASSLRGRSNQPQHF.

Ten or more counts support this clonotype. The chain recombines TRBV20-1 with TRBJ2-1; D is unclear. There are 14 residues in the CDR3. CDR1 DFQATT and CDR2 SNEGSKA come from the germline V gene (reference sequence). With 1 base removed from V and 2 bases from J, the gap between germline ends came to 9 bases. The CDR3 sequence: CSARGPIPYNEQFF. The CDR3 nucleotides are TGCAGTGCTAGAGGACCTATTCCCTACAATGAGCAGTTCTTC.

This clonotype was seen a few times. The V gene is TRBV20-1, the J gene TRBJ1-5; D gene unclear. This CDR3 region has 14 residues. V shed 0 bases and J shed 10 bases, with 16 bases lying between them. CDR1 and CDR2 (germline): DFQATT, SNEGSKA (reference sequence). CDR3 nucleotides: TGCAGTGCTAGAGATCTCGTAGATATCAGTCCCCAGCATTTT. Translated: CSARDLVDISPQHF.